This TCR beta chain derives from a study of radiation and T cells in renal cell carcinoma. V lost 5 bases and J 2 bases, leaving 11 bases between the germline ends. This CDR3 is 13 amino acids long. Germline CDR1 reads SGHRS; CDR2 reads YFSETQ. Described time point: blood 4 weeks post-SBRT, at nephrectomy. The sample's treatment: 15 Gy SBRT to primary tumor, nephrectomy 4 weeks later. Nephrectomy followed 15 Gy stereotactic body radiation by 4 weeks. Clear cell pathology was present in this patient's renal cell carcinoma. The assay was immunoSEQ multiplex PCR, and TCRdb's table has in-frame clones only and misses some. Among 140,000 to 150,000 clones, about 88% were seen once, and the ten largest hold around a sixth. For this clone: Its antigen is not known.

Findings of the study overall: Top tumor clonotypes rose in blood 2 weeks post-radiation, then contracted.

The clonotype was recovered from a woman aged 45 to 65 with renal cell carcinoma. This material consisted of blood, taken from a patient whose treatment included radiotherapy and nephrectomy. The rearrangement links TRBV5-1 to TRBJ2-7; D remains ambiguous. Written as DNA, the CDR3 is TGCGCCAGCAGACTACATTTAACCTACGAGCAGTACTTC. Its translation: CASRLHLTYEQYF. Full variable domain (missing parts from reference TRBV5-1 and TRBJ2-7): KAGVTQTPRYLIKTRGQQVTLSCSPISGHRSVSWYQQTPGQGLQFLFEYFSETQRNKGNFPGRFSGRQFSNSRSEMNVSTLELGDSALYLCASRLHLTYEQYFGPGTRLTVT.